The 27 T cell receptor beta chains listed next were all sequenced from one sample in a study of T cells in localized non-small cell lung cancer. TCRdb's table, derived via immunoSEQ multiplex PCR, lists solely in-frame clones and lacks some. The sample holds roughly 25,000 clones, approximately 91% seen once. The sequenced sample was peripheral blood, obtained before any cancer treatment. The origin of the receptors is a female donor over 55 with stage II squamous cell lung carcinoma.

This clone showed up just once. The chain is built from TRBV10-2 and TRBJ2-7, with 7 bases identical to TRBD1. CDR3 length: 12 amino acids. Germline CDR1 WSHSY, CDR2 SAAADI. The ends lost 9 bases at V and 5 bases at J; junction bases unmatched: 7. The CDR3 loop is CARLTGVDEQYF. The CDR3 coding sequence is TGCGCCAGGCTCACAGGGGTGGACGAGCAGTACTTC.

The chain has TRBV5-5 and TRBJ1-6; D unclear. This CDR3 comprises 13 residues. The V gene lost 1 base and the J gene lost 10 bases, with 9 bases spanning the gap. The germline V gene encodes CDR1 SGHKS and CDR2 YYEKEE (reference sequence). The CDR3 DNA sequence: TGTGCCAGCAGCTTGCAAGAAGGGTCACCCCTCCACTTT. The encoded protein is CASSLQEGSPLHF. The variable domain in full, with the rest retrieved from reference TRBV5-5 and TRBJ1-6, is DAGVTQSPTHLIKTRGQQVTLRCSPISGHKSVSWYQQVLGQGPQFIFQYYEKEERGRGNFPDRFSARQFPNYSSELNVNALLLGDSALYLCASSLQEGSPLHFGNGTRLTVT.

The gene calls are TRBV28 and TRBJ2-1, with D unresolved. CDR1 and CDR2 (germline): MDHEN, SYDVKM. Trimming left V 5 bases short and J 4 bases short, with 15 bases between. The CDR3 totals 15 residues. CDR3 region: CASSPPESIYNEQFF. CDR3 sequence (DNA): TGTGCCAGCAGTCCCCCCGAGTCCATATACAATGAGCAGTTCTTC.

This clone was recorded only once. The chain employs TRBV4-1 and TRBJ2-3, with TRBD2 matching over 8 bases. V gave up 0 bases and J gave up 5 bases; unmatched junction bases: 16. The CDR3 covers 19 residues. Germline lookup yields CDR1 MGHRA and CDR2 YSYEKL. The CDR3 sequence is CASSQDRGGPGGAIDTQYF. As DNA, the CDR3 is TGCGCCAGCAGCCAAGATCGGGGAGGCCCCGGGGGGGCAATAGATACGCAGTATTTT.

CDR3 sequence: CASSWDVAYEQYF. The CDR3 coding sequence is TGTGCCAGCAGCTGGGACGTCGCCTACGAGCAGTACTTC. The J gene is TRBJ2-7, the V gene TRBV7-8, with D tentatively TRBD1 or TRBD2 (5 bases each). CDR1 and CDR2 from the germline V gene are SGHVS and FQNEAQ. V was clipped by 4 bases and J by 2 bases, with 9 bases between them. This CDR3 contains 13 residues.

V gene TRBV19 combines with J gene TRBJ2-3; the match to TRBD2 covers 12 bases. V was pared by 5 bases and J by 4 bases, with 4 bases of the junction left unmatched. The CDR3 consists of 15 residues. Germline assignment: CDR1 LNHDA and CDR2 SQIVND (reference sequence). CDR3 nucleotides: TGTGCCAGTAGTCCCCCTAGCGGGGGGGCAGATACGCAGTATTTT. Translating gives CASSPPSGGADTQYF.

This clone was seen once. The V and J genes are TRBV6-5 and TRBJ1-1; a possible D gene is TRBD1 (6 bases). Germline lookup yields CDR1 MNHEY and CDR2 SVGAGI. This CDR3 has 12 amino acids. With 8 bases removed from V and 5 bases from J, the gap between germline ends came to 12 bases. Here the CDR3 reads CASQGRYTEAFF. Written as DNA, the CDR3 is TGTGCCAGCCAGGGGAGGTATACTGAAGCTTTCTTT.

The chain is built from TRBV11-1 and TRBJ2-3; tentative D call: TRBD2 (7 bases). Trimming pared 1 base from V and 4 bases from J, leaving 21 bases between. The germline gives CDR1 SGHAT, CDR2 FQDESV (reference sequence). CDR3 length equals 18 residues. The CDR3 region is CASSLGLLAGAPSDTQYF. The CDR3 nucleotides are TGTGCCAGCAGCTTAGGCCTTTTGGCGGGGGCCCCCTCAGATACGCAGTATTTT.

V is TRBV27 and J is TRBJ1-1; a possible D gene is TRBD1 (5 bases). Trimming cost V 4 bases and J 3 bases, with 15 bases left between them. Germline V gene lookup returns CDR1 MNHEY and CDR2 SMNVEV (reference sequence). The CDR3 consists of 15 residues. In DNA form, the CDR3 reads TGTGCCAGCAGTTCGTTCAGGGTATCGGACACTGAAGCTTTCTTT. Translation: CASSSFRVSDTEAFF.

The V call is TRBV5-5, the J call TRBJ1-4; tentative D call: TRBD1 (5 bases). V shed 2 bases and J shed 8 bases, with 13 bases lying between them. This CDR3 has 14 residues. The germline CDR1 and CDR2 sequences are SGHKS and YYEKEE (reference sequence). The CDR3 protein is CASSFSAAGEKLFF. The CDR3 DNA is TGTGCCAGCAGCTTCAGCGCAGCAGGGGAAAAACTGTTTTTT.

The chain joins TRBV5-1 to TRBJ2-3, with D perhaps matching TRBD2 (6 bases). From germline, CDR1 is SGHRS and CDR2 YFSETQ. Trimming took off 1 base at V and 4 bases at J, with 10 bases between the two ends. The CDR3 extends over 14 amino acids. This chain's CDR3 is CASSLWSGADTQYF. CDR3 bases: TGCGCCAGCAGCTTGTGGTCGGGGGCAGATACGCAGTATTTT.

This clone showed up just once. This chain links TRBV5-1 with TRBJ1-6; TRBD1 matches at 9 bases. This CDR3 has 14 amino acids. Germline trimming cut 4 bases from V and 8 bases from J; bases unmatched to any gene: 4. Germline CDR1 is SGHRS and CDR2 is YFSETQ. The CDR3 DNA follows: TGCGCCAGCAGCCGGGACAGGGATTATTCACCCCTCCACTTT. This sequence encodes CASSRDRDYSPLHF.

This chain's CDR3 is CASSPQTEASYNSPLHF. CDR3 nucleotide sequence: TGTGCCAGCTCACCCCAGACAGAGGCCTCCTATAATTCACCCCTCCACTTT. This rearrangement joins TRBV18 to TRBJ1-6; D is perhaps TRBD1 (5 bases). The CDR3 has 17 residues. Germline CDR1 KGHSH, CDR2 LQKENI. V dropped 3 bases and J dropped 0 bases, with 12 bases sitting between them.

The chain employs TRBV9 and TRBJ1-3; 9 nucleotides align to TRBD1. Trimming cost V 0 bases and J 2 bases; bases outside gene matches: 6. The germline gives CDR1 SGDLS, CDR2 YYNGEE. The length of the CDR3 is 17 residues. CDR3 nucleotide sequence: TGTGCCAGCAGCGTAGGAGGACAGGGGATTACTGGAAACACCATATATTTT. Encoded protein: CASSVGGQGITGNTIYF. The full variable domain, its missing parts supplied by reference TRBV9 and TRBJ1-3, is DSGVTQTPKHLITATGQRVTLRCSPRSGDLSVYWYQQSLDQGLQFLIQYYNGEERAKGNILERFSAQQFPDLHSELNLSSLELGDSALYFCASSVGGQGITGNTIYFGEGSWLTVV.

The rearrangement uses TRBV19 and TRBJ1-5; D may be TRBD1 (6 bases). Trimming took 6 bases from V and 1 from J, leaving 10 bases between them. Germline loops: CDR1 LNHDA, CDR2 SQIVND (reference sequence). The CDR3 has 14 residues. CDR3 nucleotide sequence: TGTGCCAGTAGGGACAGAAGGAGCAATCAGCCCCAGCATTTT. Protein product: CASRDRRSNQPQHF.

This clone was counted only a few times. The gene calls are TRBV6-5 and TRBJ1-2; TRBD1 might be the D (6 bases). This CDR3 region has 15 residues. V was clipped by 7 bases and J by 3 bases, with 18 bases between them. Germline lookup yields CDR1 MNHEY and CDR2 SVGAGI. In DNA, the CDR3 is TGTGCCAGCATTCTCCGCTGGGGGGCGGACTATGGCTACACCTTC. This sequence encodes CASILRWGADYGYTF.

This clone was recorded a few times. V is TRBV27 and J is TRBJ1-2; possible D gene TRBD1, 6 bases. The CDR3 is 15 residues long. Trimming took off 7 bases at V and 2 bases at J, with 17 bases between the two ends. CDR1 and CDR2 (germline): MNHEY, SMNVEV (reference sequence). The CDR3 protein is CASTLTGGNNYGYTF. DNA for the CDR3: TGTGCCAGCACCCTGACAGGTGGAAACAACTATGGCTACACCTTC.

CDR3 bases: TGTGCCAGCAGCTTAGGCCAGGGGGGCTATGGCTACACCTTC. This encodes CASSLGQGGYGYTF. This chain connects TRBV11-2 to TRBJ1-2; 7 positions match TRBD1. The length of the CDR3 is 14 residues. After removal of 1 base from V and 4 bases from J, the junction contained 3 bases not matched to a gene. Looked up from germline, CDR1 is SGHAT and CDR2 is FQNNGV.

This chain joins TRBV7-2 and TRBJ1-3, with D unresolved. Germline CDR1 SGHTA, CDR2 FQGNSA. V dropped 4 bases and J dropped 1 base, with 8 bases sitting between them. This CDR3 has 14 amino acids. The CDR3 loop reads CASSSGSSGNTIYF. The CDR3 bases are TGTGCCAGCAGCTCCGGGAGTTCTGGAAACACCATATATTTT.

This clone was counted once. The V call is TRBV30, the J call TRBJ1-6; 7 bases map to TRBD1. The CDR3 spans 12 residues. The J segment lost 14 bases and the V segment lost 3 bases, leaving 7 bases of the junction unmatched. Germline V gene data show CDR1 as GTSNPN and CDR2 as SVGIG (reference sequence). The CDR3 protein is CAWRGGFQALHF. The CDR3, as DNA: TGTGCCTGGAGAGGGGGCTTTCAGGCCCTCCACTTT.

V usage is TRBV27 and J usage is TRBJ2-7; unclear D gene. This CDR3 is built from 14 residues. The germline V and J ends were trimmed by 6 bases and 1 base, with 13 bases remaining between them. From germline, CDR1 is MNHEY and CDR2 SMNVEV (reference sequence). In DNA, the CDR3 is TGTGCCAGCAGACGAGGCTTACTGTCCTACGAGCAGTACTTC. Translating it yields CASRRGLLSYEQYF.

This clone is a singleton in its sample. The J gene is TRBJ1-4, the V gene TRBV28, with D possibly TRBD1 on 6 matching bases. This CDR3 is built from 14 residues. CDR1 and CDR2 from the germline V gene are MDHEN and SYDVKM. V was shortened by 2 bases and J by 8 bases, with 12 bases between the two germline ends. This CDR3 is CASSLMGAKEKLFF. DNA of the CDR3: TGTGCCAGCAGTTTAATGGGGGCGAAGGAAAAACTGTTTTTT.

The CDR3 reads CASSERPGTGRVYEQYF. CDR3 bases: TGCGCCAGCAGTGAGCGCCCGGGGACAGGGAGGGTTTACGAGCAGTACTTC. The chain links TRBV10-2 to TRBJ2-7; 9 positions match TRBD1. CDR3 length: 17 residues. Losses at the gene ends were 2 bases for V and 4 bases for J; bases not matched to a gene: 12. CDR1 and CDR2 (germline): WSHSY, SAAADI.

The chain has TRBV30 and TRBJ2-1, with D tentatively TRBD1 (6 bases). The CDR3 totals 14 residues. Trimming shortened V by 5 bases and J by 0 bases, and 11 bases separated the two germline ends. Germline V gene sequence: CDR1 GTSNPN, CDR2 SVGIG (reference sequence). The chain's CDR3 is CAWARDTSYNEQFF. The CDR3 DNA is TGTGCCTGGGCTCGGGACACCTCCTACAATGAGCAGTTCTTC.

There are a few counts of this clone. The chain links TRBV9 to TRBJ1-3, with D perhaps TRBD1 (6 bases). The V gene lost 3 bases and the J gene lost 3 bases, with 16 bases spanning the gap. Germline V CDR1 and CDR2: SGDLS, YYNGEE. The CDR3 is 16 residues long. The CDR3 coding sequence is TGTGCCAGCAGCGCCGATTGGGGGGCAAGTGGAAACACCATATATTTT. It translates to CASSADWGASGNTIYF.

This rearrangement joins TRBV2 to TRBJ2-1, with D unresolved. The CDR3 has 15 residues. CDR1 and CDR2 (germline): SNHLY, FYNNEI. Trimming stripped 6 bases from V and 7 bases from J, with 19 bases between. This CDR3 is CASSRMEGVSNEQFF. DNA for the CDR3: TGTGCCAGCAGCAGAATGGAAGGAGTCTCTAATGAGCAGTTCTTC. The complete variable domain, with remaining parts taken from reference TRBV2 and TRBJ2-1, reads EPEVTQTPSHQVTQMGQEVILRCVPISNHLYFYWYRQILGQKVEFLVSFYNNEISEKSEIFDDQFSVERPDGSNFTLKIRSTKLEDSAMYFCASSRMEGVSNEQFFGPGTRLTVL.

This sequence joins TRBV9 and TRBJ2-1; TRBD2 aligns across 8 bases. The length of the CDR3 is 16 residues. The V gene end was trimmed by 3 bases and the J gene end by 4 bases; junction bases not matched to a gene: 9. Germline V gives CDR1 SGDLS, CDR2 YYNGEE. CDR3 sequence: CASSGRSSGLYNEQFF. The CDR3, as DNA: TGTGCCAGCAGCGGACGATCTAGCGGGCTGTACAATGAGCAGTTCTTC.